The subject of this entry is one T cell receptor (beta chain). 60 Vbeta and 13 Jbeta primers were used in PCR. Profiled with immunoSEQ multiplex PCR; TCRdb holds only in-frame clones, not every one. The data show some 150,000 clones, with around 78% seen just once and roughly 2.8% held by the top ten. The sample belongs to a study of cytomegalovirus exposure and HLA in healthy donors. Germline lookup yields CDR1 SGDLS and CDR2 YYNGEE. V gave up 0 bases and J gave up 4 bases, with 11 bases separating them. There are 15 residues in the CDR3. The V call is TRBV9, the J call TRBJ1-3, with D possibly being TRBD1 (6 bases). Source material: PBMCs. The sequence was collected from a male donor in good health and CMV-seronegative. The CDR3 DNA sequence: TGTGCCAGCAGCGTAGCTCCCGGGACAGGAAACACCATATATTTT. It specifies CASSVAPGTGNTIYF.